This T cell receptor (beta chain) was sequenced during a study of T cells in Graves' hyperthyroidism and ophthalmopathy. Germline V lookup: CDR1 DFQATT, CDR2 SNEGSKA (reference sequence). With V trimmed by 6 bases and J by 4 bases, 13 bases remained unmatched. This CDR3 is 15 amino acids long. Authors of the study amplified TCR beta CDR3 regions from RNA transcripts. First-round RT-PCR targeting the TCR CDR3 was performed with the HTBI primer set. Using its own MiXCR run on the multiplex PCR reads, TCRdb lists one record per CDR3 protein. The sample includes around 350,000 distinct CDR3 sequences, 19% seen only once; the top ten take 3.7%.

The sequenced material came from blood. V gene TRBV20-1 combines with J gene TRBJ2-3; the match to TRBD2 covers 7 bases. This receptor was obtained from a woman under 30 with Graves' hyperthyroidism. The CDR3 reads CSASARLAGADTQYF. CDR3 coding DNA: TGCAGTGCGAGCGCCCGACTAGCCGGCGCAGATACGCAGTATTTT.